This TCR beta chain was observed in a study of cytomegalovirus exposure and HLA in healthy donors. The wider study: Early on, a data release was issued that held 80 million or so unique TCRs from HLA-typed donors.

13 Jbeta primers and 60 Vbeta primers were used for the PCR. In the authors' methods: As a later analysis found, there were about 80 million unique TCR beta chains, of which some 10 million were shared. The method was immunoSEQ multiplex PCR; TCRdb's version includes in-frame clones alone and lacks a portion of them. V and J calls and clone size come straight from that table; D and trimming were deduced from the DNA. Of about 150,000 clones in the sample, roughly three quarters were seen once. A remark on this clone: Its antigen is undetermined.

V dropped 1 base and J dropped 8; count of bases not matched to a gene: 2. Germline V gene lookup returns CDR1 SGHRS and CDR2 YFSETQ. This CDR3 contains 15 residues. Whole-study results and caveats: TCR beta chains numbering roughly 150 were designated cytomegalovirus-associated. Researchers had no immune exposure information except CMV serostatus available.

Specimen: PBMCs. The genes are TRBV5-1 and TRBJ2-1, with 14 bases identical to TRBD2. The sequence derives from a woman aged 50 to 60 in good health and CMV-seropositive. CDR3 nucleotide sequence: TGCGCCAGCAGCTTGCCGACTAGCGGGGGGGATGAGCAGTTCTTC. This sequence encodes CASSLPTSGGDEQFF.